This T cell receptor beta chain was found in a study of cytomegalovirus exposure and HLA in healthy donors (dated by TCRdb to about 2017). Broadly, across the study: An earlier analysis of 587 of the donors reported 276 Gb of sequence data and 117 million unique TCR beta sequences obtained from around 190 million T cells. An early release that covered approximately 600 HLA-typed donors contained approximately 300 gigabases of sequencing data and 70 million to 100 million unique TCR sequences. Among the roughly 400 genotyped donors, 75% to 90% belonged to the genetic ancestry cluster associated with self-reported Caucasian donors. The study was designed to test whether signatures of past pathogen exposure could be identified by cataloging public T cell receptors. The study profiled the T cell repertoires of around 700 subjects by immunosequencing and related them to cytomegalovirus serostatus. A separate validation cohort of over 95 different subjects was used in addition to the approximately 610-subject first cohort. To predict cytomegalovirus infection status, the study brought together high-throughput TCR immunosequencing, statistical association of individual TCRs with disease status, and machine learning. A later analysis re-examined previously published TCR beta repertoires from over 500 donors and added high-resolution HLA genotyping to investigate patterns of TCR occurrence. In the later analysis, no new phenotypic data were used to find candidate immune exposures; instead, reliance was placed on TCR beta sequences and their occurrence across donors. In an earlier analysis of roughly 600 of the donors, high-throughput TCR beta sequencing was used to judge whether each TCR beta V gene segment behaved as functional or pseudogenic. Donor age, sex, ethnicity and CMV serostatus were collected together with the repertoire data. Genome-wide SNP genotypes for about 60% of the 666 donors were used in a later genetic analysis, which treated that subset as a discovery cohort. All discovery cohort repertoires had been generated on a single sequencing platform. Class I and class II HLA loci were covered by the typing at four-digit resolution. Typing coverage varied by locus: about 620-630 donors for A, B, C, DRB1 and DQB1; under 550 for DQA1; around 610 for DPA1; approximately 490 for DPB1. Because of strong linkage in the cohort, roughly five DR-DQ haplotypes were treated as single units for association and clustering. Across about 380 genotyped donors of the cohort, an average of approximately 240,000 unique TCR beta nucleotide sequences per donor were sequenced, and roughly 18% of those sequences were non-productive. Study-wide conclusions, independent of this receptor: The only immune exposure information available for the cohort was CMV serostatus. Correlated functional status among segregating V segments might reflect linkage disequilibrium, but an unknown experimental factor could not be ruled out. Sequencing depth was assumed to be roughly uniform across donors in the presence/absence analyses, though that assumption may not hold. Because HLA typing was missing for some donors at each locus, association tests included only the typed subset. Most TCR sequences were observed very rarely across donors, whereas some public TCRs were present in many individuals. In a later analysis, TCR association rates were found to vary across HLA loci, with the most associated TCRs seen for DRB1 alleles and the fewest for HLA-C alleles. A later analysis found that most CMV-associated TCR beta chains appeared HLA-restricted, with HLA associations seemingly driven largely by CMV exposure. A later analysis found that HLA-associated TCR beta chains were more clonally expanded and had lower generation probabilities than equally common non-associated chains. In an earlier analysis of fewer than 750 of the donors, most TCR beta V segments were observed in productive rearrangements about 87% or about 30% of the time, broadly matching IMGT annotations. Several of the top co-occurrence clusters appeared to be linked to parvovirus B19, influenza, CMV and Epstein-Barr virus, according to a later analysis. The authors suggested that the approach could potentially be extended to other disease states and immunological phenotypes. V-gene and J-gene trimming of TCR beta chains was associated with a missense DCLRE1C variant in a later genetic analysis, and the association was replicated in an independent cohort. A further reported finding was that TCR beta sequences accurately predicted the HLA-A and HLA-B alleles for most subjects in the first cohort. When HLA alleles, especially DR and DQ, strongly co-occurred, attributing TCR associations to individual alleles was difficult. In this cohort, only TCR beta chains were sequenced, and detectable features were limited by the absence of alpha or paired-chain data. Because counts were too low, roughly 17 rarely observed V segments, including chromosome 9 orphons, were left out of the earlier analysis of over 550 of the donors. A later analysis associated about 16,000 TCR beta sequences with specific HLA alleles at a false discovery rate of 0.05. A total of some 180 TCR beta chains were listed by the study as associated with cytomegalovirus. Cytomegalovirus status was reported to be diagnosed by the classifier with high specificity and sensitivity in both the original and validation cohorts. A cluster of highly shared sequence variants was judged likely to represent a technical artifact of the sequencing pipeline. According to a later genetic analysis, donors in an Asian-associated ancestry cluster had fewer N-insertions in productive TCRs than the approximately 650-donor mean. A few of the identified cytomegalovirus-associated TCR beta chains were confirmed in vitro to be specific for cytomegalovirus antigens.

The library relied on the immunoSEQ multiplex PCR assay. The multiplex PCR relied on a mix of 60 forward primers for TCR Vbeta segments and 13 reverse primers for TCR Jbeta segments. Amplification of the CDR3 region of rearranged TCR beta genes was performed with a multiplex PCR assay on genomic DNA. The Illumina HiSeq System was used to sequence the amplified TCR beta libraries as 87-base-pair reads. On the study's bioinformatics: In a later analysis, roughly 80 million unique TCR beta chains were counted across the approximately 670 repertoires, and some 10 million of these chains were shared by at least two donors. A nearest-neighbor algorithm error-corrected the raw reads and collapsed the reads into unique sequences, merging closely related sequences to remove PCR and sequencing errors. V, D and J gene segments were assigned by aligning CDR3 sequences to IMGT reference sequences. Each retained sequence needed at least a six-nucleotide match to both a V gene segment and a J gene segment. Rearrangements were called productive when the CDR3 lacked stop codons and stayed in frame with V and J; all others were non-productive. Following IMGT convention, CDR3 was defined as the stretch from the second conserved V-encoded cysteine up to the conserved J-encoded phenylalanine. Sequences without an unambiguous match to a single V gene segment were excluded from the earlier analysis of several hundred of the donors. An earlier analysis of a few hundred of the donors classified V segments as functional when productive rearrangements were above 56.7% and as segregating when the standard deviation between donors was above 5%. To diagnose cytomegalovirus status from the catalog of TCR beta chain sequences, a statistical classification framework was built. A later analysis assigned V and J genes by comparing TCR nucleotide sequences with IMGT/GENE-DB human TR gene sequences. In a later analysis, CDR3 sequences and most-parsimonious VDJ recombination scenarios were assigned using the TCRdist pipeline. In a later analysis, each TCR beta chain was defined by its CDR3 amino acid sequence together with its V-gene family, and reads lacking a unique V-gene family were excluded. In a later analysis, 500 to 650 highly shared, low-generation-probability nucleotide sequences were removed to address suspected cross-contamination and a sequencing artifact. In a later analysis, a clonal expansion index for each public chain was calculated from normalized within-repertoire ranks of inferred template counts. Generation probabilities in a later analysis came from a VDJ recombination model fitted to out-of-frame rearrangements, and those results were checked against IGoR. In a later analysis, TCR-TCR, TCR-HLA and TCR-CMV co-occurrence was scored with hypergeometric tests, and a repertoire-size bias correction was applied to TCR pairs. False discovery rates were estimated in a later analysis by permuting HLA or CMV assignments 20 times. A later analysis grouped co-occurring TCRs with DBSCAN, adding TCRdist sequence similarity when clustering within HLA-allele-positive subsets. Repertoires with fewer than 30,000 or more than 120,000 public chains, plus five repertoires with anomalous nucleotide sharing, were excluded from co-occurrence clustering. Drawn from immuneACCESS, this table holds only the in-frame rearrangements with V and J called that TCRdb kept. Clones are partly lost; checked studies trace under half to an unresolved V gene and leave the rest unexplained. The DNA was the basis for D and trimming; V, J and clone size are from that table. This sample is represented by 210,000 or so clones; roughly 73% of them were singletons. The ten top clones hold under 0.6% of the sample.

This clone was counted between two and nine times. This receptor's antigen is unknown. Base qualities are not at hand, and no much larger clone is one base apart. In total, roughly 670 healthy bone marrow donors made up the cohort. At the time of sampling, every cohort member was nominally healthy, though immune exposures that went unrecorded were likely present. The donor was CMV seronegative and was included in the group of about 350 seronegative cohort members. A peripheral blood sample was provided by each donor, and peripheral blood mononuclear cells were used for TCR beta sequencing. Genomic DNA was extracted from the blood cell samples with the Qiagen DNeasy Blood Extraction Kit. Material for sequencing was PBMCs. This sequence originates from a boy between 10 and 17 years old in good health and CMV-seronegative.

CDR3 region: CASSLTSGRTDTQYF. Read as DNA, the sequence is TGTGCCAGCAGTTTGACTAGCGGCCGCACAGATACGCAGTATTTT. Recombination linked TRBV27 to TRBJ2-3; TRBD2 aligns with 9 central bases. The CDR3 runs 15 residues from the cysteine to the phenylalanine. The only DNA kept is the CDR3, 45 bases in frame from the first base. Taken from the germline V gene (reference sequence), the CDR1 and CDR2 loops are MNHEY and SMNVEV. The V end gives up 3 bases and the J end 1 base, leaving 2 bases in the junction not matched to a gene.